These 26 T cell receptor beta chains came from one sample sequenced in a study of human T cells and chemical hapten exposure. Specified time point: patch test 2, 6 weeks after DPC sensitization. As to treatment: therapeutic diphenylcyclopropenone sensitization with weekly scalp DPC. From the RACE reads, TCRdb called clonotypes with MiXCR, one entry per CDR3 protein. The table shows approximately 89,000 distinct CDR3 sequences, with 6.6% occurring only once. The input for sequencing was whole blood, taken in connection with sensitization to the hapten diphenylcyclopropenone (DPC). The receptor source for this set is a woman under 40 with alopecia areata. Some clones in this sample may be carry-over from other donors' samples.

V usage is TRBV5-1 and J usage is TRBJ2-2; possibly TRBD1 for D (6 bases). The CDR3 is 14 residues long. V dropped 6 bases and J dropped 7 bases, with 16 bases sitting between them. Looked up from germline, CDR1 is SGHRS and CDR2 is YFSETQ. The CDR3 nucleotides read TGCGCCAGCAACCAGGGGACATCCATCGGGGAGCTGTTTTTT. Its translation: CASNQGTSIGELFF. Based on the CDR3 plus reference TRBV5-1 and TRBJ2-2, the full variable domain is KAGVTQTPRYLIKTRGQQVTLSCSPISGHRSVSWYQQTPGQGLQFLFEYFSETQRNKGNFPGRFSGRQFSNSRSEMNVSTLELGDSALYLCASNQGTSIGELFFGEGSRLTVL.

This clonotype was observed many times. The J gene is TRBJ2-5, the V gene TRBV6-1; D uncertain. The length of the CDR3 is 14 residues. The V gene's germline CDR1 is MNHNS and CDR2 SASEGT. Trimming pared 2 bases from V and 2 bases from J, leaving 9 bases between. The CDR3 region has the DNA TGTGCCAGCAGTGAATTCTGGGAACAAGAGACCCAGTACTTC. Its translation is CASSEFWEQETQYF.

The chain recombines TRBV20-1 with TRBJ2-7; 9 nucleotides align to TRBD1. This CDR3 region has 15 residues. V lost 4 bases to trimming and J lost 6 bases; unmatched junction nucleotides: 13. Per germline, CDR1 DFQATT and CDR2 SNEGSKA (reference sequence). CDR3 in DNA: TGCAGTGCTATTTATGGGGGGACAGGGAAAGTCGAGCAGTACTTC. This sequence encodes CSAIYGGTGKVEQYF.

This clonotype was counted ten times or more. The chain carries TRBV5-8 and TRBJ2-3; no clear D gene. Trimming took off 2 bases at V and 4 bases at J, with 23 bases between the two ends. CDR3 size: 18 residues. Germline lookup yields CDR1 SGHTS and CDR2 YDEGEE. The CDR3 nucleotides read TGTGCCAGCAGCTTCGTGGTTAGGGCAATCCGAAGCTCAGATACGCAGTATTTT. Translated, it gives CASSFVVRAIRSSDTQYF.

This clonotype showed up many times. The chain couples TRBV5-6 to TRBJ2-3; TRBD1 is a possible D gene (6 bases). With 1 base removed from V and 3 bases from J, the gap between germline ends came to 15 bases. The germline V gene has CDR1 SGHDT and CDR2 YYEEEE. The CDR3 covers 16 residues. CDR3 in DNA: TGTGCCAGCAGCTTGAAGGGCAGGGGAGAGACAGATACGCAGTATTTT. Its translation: CASSLKGRGETDTQYF.

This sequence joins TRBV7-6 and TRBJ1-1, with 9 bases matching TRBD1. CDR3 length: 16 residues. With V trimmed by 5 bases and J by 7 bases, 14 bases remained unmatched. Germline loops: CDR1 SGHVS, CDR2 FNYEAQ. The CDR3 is CASSIRAGTGLSEAFF. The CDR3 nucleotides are TGTGCCAGCAGCATTAGAGCCGGGACAGGGCTCAGTGAAGCTTTCTTT.

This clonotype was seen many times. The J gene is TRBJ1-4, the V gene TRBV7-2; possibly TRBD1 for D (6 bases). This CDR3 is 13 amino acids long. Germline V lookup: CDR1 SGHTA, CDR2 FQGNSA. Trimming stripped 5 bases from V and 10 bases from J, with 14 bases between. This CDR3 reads CASSNRGRGKLFF. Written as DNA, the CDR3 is TGTGCCAGCAGCAACCGAGGCAGGGGAAAACTGTTTTTT.

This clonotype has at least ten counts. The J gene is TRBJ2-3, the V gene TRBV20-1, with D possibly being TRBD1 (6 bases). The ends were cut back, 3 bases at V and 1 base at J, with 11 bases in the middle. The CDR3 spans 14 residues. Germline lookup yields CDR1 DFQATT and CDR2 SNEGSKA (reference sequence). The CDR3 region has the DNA TGCAGTGCTAGCAACAGGGAAGGCACAGATACGCAGTATTTT. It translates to CSASNREGTDTQYF.

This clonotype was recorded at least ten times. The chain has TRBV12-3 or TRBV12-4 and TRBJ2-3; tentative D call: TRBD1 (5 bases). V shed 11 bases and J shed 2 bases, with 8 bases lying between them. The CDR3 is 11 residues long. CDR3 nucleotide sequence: TGTGCCGACAGCTACACAGATACGCAGTATTTT. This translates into CADSYTDTQYF.

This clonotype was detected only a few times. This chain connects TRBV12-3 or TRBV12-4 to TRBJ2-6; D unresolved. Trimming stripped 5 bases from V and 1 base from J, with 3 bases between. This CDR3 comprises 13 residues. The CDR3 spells CASSTSGANVLTF. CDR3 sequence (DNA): TGTGCCAGCAGTACTTCTGGGGCCAACGTCCTGACTTTC.

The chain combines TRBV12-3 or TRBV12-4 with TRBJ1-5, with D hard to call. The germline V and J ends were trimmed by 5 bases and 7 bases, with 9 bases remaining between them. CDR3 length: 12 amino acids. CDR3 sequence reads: CASSTMDQPQHF. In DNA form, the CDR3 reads TGTGCCAGCAGTACGATGGACCAGCCCCAGCATTTT.

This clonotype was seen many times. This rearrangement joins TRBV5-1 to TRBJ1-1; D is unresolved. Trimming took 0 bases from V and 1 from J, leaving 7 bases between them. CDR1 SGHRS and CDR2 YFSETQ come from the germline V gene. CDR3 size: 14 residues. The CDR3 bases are TGCGCCAGCAGCTTGGCCGGAGGGAACACTGAAGCTTTCTTT. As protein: CASSLAGGNTEAFF.

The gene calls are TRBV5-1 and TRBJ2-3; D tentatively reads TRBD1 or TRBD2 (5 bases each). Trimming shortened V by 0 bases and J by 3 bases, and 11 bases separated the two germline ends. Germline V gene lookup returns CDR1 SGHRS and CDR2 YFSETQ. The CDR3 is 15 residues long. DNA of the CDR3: TGCGCCAGCAGCTTGGAGAGGGGCGCAACAGATACGCAGTATTTT. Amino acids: CASSLERGATDTQYF.

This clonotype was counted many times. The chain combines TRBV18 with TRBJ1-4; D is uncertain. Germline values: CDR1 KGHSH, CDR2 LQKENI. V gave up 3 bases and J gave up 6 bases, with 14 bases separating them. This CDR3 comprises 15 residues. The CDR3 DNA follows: TGTGCCAGCTCACCGACGGAGGGCGCGGATGAAAAACTGTTTTTT. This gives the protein CASSPTEGADEKLFF.

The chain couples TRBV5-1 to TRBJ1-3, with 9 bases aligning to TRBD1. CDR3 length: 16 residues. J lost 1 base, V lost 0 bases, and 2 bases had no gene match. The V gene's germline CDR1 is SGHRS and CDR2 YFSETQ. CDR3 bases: TGCGCCAGCAGCTTGGAACAGGGGGCATCTGGAAACACCATATATTTT. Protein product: CASSLEQGASGNTIYF.

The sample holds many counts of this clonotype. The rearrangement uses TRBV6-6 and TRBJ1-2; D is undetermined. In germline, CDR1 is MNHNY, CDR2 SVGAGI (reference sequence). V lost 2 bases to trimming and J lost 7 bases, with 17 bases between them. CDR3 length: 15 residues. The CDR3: CASSYTGNIGTGYTF. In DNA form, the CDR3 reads TGTGCCAGCAGTTACACCGGCAATATAGGAACTGGCTACACCTTC.

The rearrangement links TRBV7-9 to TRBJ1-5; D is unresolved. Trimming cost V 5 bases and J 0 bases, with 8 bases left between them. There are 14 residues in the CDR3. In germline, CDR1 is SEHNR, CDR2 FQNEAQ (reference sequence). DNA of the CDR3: TGTGCCAGCAGCGTGGACTATAGCAATCAGCCCCAGCATTTT. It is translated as CASSVDYSNQPQHF.

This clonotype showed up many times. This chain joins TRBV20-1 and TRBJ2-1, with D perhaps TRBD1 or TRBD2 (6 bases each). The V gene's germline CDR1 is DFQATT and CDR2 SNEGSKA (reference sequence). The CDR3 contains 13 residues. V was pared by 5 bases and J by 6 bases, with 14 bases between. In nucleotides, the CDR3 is TGCAGTGCTTCGAAGGGGGGTAGCAATGAGCAGTTCTTC. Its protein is CSASKGGSNEQFF.

CDR3 sequence (DNA): TGTGCCAGCAGCCAGGCGGACAGGGCCGAGCAGTACTTC. This codes for CASSQADRAEQYF. V gene TRBV3-1 combines with J gene TRBJ2-7, with 8 bases fitting TRBD1. With 3 bases clipped from V and 6 bases from J, the junction kept 4 bases outside the gene matches. The CDR3 totals 13 residues. The V gene's germline CDR1 is LGHDT and CDR2 YNNKEL (reference sequence).

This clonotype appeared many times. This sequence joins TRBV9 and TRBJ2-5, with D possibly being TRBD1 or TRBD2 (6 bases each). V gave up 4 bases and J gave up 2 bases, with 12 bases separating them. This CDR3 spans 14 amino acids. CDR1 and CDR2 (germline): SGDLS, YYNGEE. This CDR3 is CASSWRGAQETQYF. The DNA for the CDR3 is TGTGCCAGCAGCTGGAGGGGGGCTCAAGAGACCCAGTACTTC.

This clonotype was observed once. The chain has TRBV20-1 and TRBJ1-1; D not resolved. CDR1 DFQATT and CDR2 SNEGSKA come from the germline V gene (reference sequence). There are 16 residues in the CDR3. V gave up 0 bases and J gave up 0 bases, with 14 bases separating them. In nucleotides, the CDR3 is TGCAGTGCTAGAGATTTAAAACAGTTCATGAACACTGAAGCTTTCTTT. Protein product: CSARDLKQFMNTEAFF.

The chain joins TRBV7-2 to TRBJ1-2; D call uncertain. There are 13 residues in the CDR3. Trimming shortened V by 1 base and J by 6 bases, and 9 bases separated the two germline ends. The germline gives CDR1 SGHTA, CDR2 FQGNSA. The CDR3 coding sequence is TGTGCCAGCAGCTTAGGCAGGTCGGATGGCTACACCTTC. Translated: CASSLGRSDGYTF.

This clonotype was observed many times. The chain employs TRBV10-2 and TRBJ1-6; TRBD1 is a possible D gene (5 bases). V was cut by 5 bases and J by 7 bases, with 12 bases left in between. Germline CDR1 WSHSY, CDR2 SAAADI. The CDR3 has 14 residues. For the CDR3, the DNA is TGCGCCAGCAGTTCCGGGACCTCAAATTCACCCCTCCACTTT. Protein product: CASSSGTSNSPLHF.

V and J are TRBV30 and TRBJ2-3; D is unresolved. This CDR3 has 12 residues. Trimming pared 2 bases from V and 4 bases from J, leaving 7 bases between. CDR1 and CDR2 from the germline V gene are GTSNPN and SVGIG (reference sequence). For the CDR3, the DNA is TGTGCCTGGAGTAAGGTTTCAGATACGCAGTATTTT. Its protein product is CAWSKVSDTQYF. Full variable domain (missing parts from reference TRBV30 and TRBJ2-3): SQTIHQWPATLVQPVGSPLSLECTVEGTSNPNLYWYRQAAGRGLQLLFYSVGIGQISSEVPQNLSASRPQDRQFILSSKKLLLSDSGFYLCAWSKVSDTQYFGPGTRLTVL.

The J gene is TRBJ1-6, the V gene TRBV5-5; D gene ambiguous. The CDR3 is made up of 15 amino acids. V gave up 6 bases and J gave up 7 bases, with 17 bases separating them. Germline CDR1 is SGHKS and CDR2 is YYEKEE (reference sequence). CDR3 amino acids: CASILMGRDNSPLHF. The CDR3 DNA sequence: TGTGCCAGCATCTTAATGGGAAGAGACAATTCACCCCTCCACTTT.

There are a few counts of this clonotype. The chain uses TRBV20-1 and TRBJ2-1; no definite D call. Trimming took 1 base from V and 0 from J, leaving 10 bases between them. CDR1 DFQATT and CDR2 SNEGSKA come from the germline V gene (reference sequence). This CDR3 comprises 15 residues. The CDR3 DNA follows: TGCAGTGCTAGAGTTACTCCGAGCTCCTACAATGAGCAGTTCTTC. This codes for CSARVTPSSYNEQFF.